This T cell receptor gamma chain was observed in a study of human gamma delta and Vdelta1 T cells (dated 2018 in TCRdb). At the level of the whole study: In this study, the researchers looked at Delta One T cells, which are Vd1+ gamma-delta T cells, to see how well they work as cytotoxic effectors against acute myeloid leukemia.

The paper's findings and limits, for the study overall: Polyclonality and broad cytotoxic targeting of acute myeloid leukemia were reported for Delta One T cells.

This clone turned up a few times. The target of this receptor is not known. It has no much larger one-base neighbor in the sample; base qualities were not kept. Receptor libraries were prepared by PCR. The sample was run on an Illumina MiSeq. Identical DNA sequences were merged into single rows after TCRdb reprocessed the public reads with CATT. The sample data list several thousand gamma-chain clones, and around 45% of these were observed just once. Less than 3% of the sample comes from the top ten. CDR1 EGSNGY and CDR2 YDSYNSKV are derived from the germline V gene. Trimming takes 0 bases off V and 12 bases off J; junction bases not matched to a gene: 7. The CDR3 runs 13 amino acids, cysteine and phenylalanine included. The entry retains the CDR3 DNA only, 39 bases that are in frame from base 1.

Sequencing was performed on Vdelta1 gamma-delta T cells from blood grown in culture (DOT cells). The sample's cell subset or site label, in plain terms: Delta One T cells, in vitro expanded/differentiated Vd1+ gamma-delta T cells. This sequence uses TRGV2 and TRGJP2. This clonotype was obtained from a human donor in good health. The sequence in DNA is TGTGCCACCTGGGACGGGGCCCCGGGGATCAAGACGTTT. Translated, this is CATWDGAPGIKTF.